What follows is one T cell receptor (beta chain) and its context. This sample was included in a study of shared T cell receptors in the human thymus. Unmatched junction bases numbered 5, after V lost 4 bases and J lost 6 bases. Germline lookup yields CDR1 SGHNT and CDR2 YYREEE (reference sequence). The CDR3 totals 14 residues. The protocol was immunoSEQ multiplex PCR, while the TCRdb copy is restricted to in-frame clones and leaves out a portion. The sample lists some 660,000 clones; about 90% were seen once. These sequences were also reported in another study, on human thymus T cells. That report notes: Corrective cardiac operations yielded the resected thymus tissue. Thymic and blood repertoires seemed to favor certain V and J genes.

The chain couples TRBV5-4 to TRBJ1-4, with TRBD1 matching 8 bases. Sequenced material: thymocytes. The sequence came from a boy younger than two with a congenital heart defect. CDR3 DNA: TGTGCCAGCAGCCAGGACAGGGCCGATGAAAAACTGTTTTTT. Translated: CASSQDRADEKLFF.